These T cell receptor beta chains were read from a single sample in a study of OX40 agonist ivuxolimab in advanced cancers. Some clones are missing from TCRdb's copy, which holds only in-frame ones; the method was immunoSEQ multiplex PCR. The sample contains fewer than 85,000 clones, around 82% of which appear only once. The material was CD4+ or CD8+ T cells sorted from blood, obtained in a trial of the OX40 agonist ivuxolimab. Every receptor here comes from an adult with an advanced solid tumor such as melanoma, head and neck, liver or kidney cancer. CDR3s include the opening cysteine and the closing phenylalanine or tryptophan. The D gene is left open where the match is weak. Not every row has a clone size; where given, it reads once, few, many or a size class.

d_gene	abundance	v_gene	j_gene	CDR3nt	CDR3aa
NA	NA	TRBV5-1	TRBJ1-3	TGCGCCAGCAGATCCGAACAAGCCTTCTCTGGAAACACCATATATTTT	CASRSEQAFSGNTIYF
NA	NA	TRBV4-1	TRBJ2-4	TGCGCCAGCAGCCAAGGGTATGCCCTTAGCAGGGTCAAAAACATTCAGTACTTC	CASSQGYALSRVKNIQYF
NA	NA	TRBV19	TRBJ2-1	TGTGCCAGTAGCAACTTAGCGGCCGTCTACAATGAGCAGTTCTTC	CASSNLAAVYNEQFF
TRBD2	NA	TRBV7-9	TRBJ2-1	TGTGCCAGCAGCTTTGGTAGCGGGAGCAATGAGCAGTTCTTC	CASSFGSGSNEQFF
TRBD2	once	TRBV7-2	TRBJ2-7	TGTGCCAGCAGCCTTAGGACTAGCGGGAGTTTGTACGAGCAGTACTTC	CASSLRTSGSLYEQYF
NA	NA	TRBV6-5	TRBJ2-7	TGTGCCAGCAGACGGGACGGGTCCTACGAGCAGTACTTC	CASRRDGSYEQYF
NA	NA	TRBV2	TRBJ2-1	TGTGCCAGCACGGCGGGGTATGAGCAGTTCTTC	CASTAGYEQFF
NA	NA	TRBV6-5	TRBJ1-1	TGTGCCAGCAATCACGGGAACACTGAAGCTTTCTTT	CASNHGNTEAFF
NA	NA	TRBV19	TRBJ2-1	TGTGCCAGTAGCGGGGCGTCCTACAATGAGCAGTTCTTC	CASSGASYNEQFF
TRBD1	NA	TRBV13	TRBJ1-1	TGTGCCAGCAGAAGAGGGGGCGCGGACACTGAAGCTTTCTTT	CASRRGGADTEAFF
NA	NA	TRBV7-9	TRBJ1-1	TGTGCCAGCAGCTTACGGAGCACTGAAGCTTTCTTT	CASSLRSTEAFF
NA	few	TRBV19	TRBJ2-1	TGTGCCAGTAGTATCAGGGAAAATGAGCAGTTCTTC	CASSIRENEQFF
NA	NA	TRBV28	TRBJ1-2	TGTGCCAGCAGTTGGGTGACGAGGTTCGGCTACACCTTC	CASSWVTRFGYTF
TRBD1	NA	TRBV2	TRBJ1-1	TGTGCCAGCCACAGGGGAGGAGGCACTGAAGCTTTCTTT	CASHRGGGTEAFF
TRBD2	NA	TRBV18	TRBJ2-1	TGTGCCAGCTCACCGGGACTAGGGTACCGTGAGCAGTTCTTC	CASSPGLGYREQFF
NA	NA	TRBV9	TRBJ2-1	TGTGCCAGCAGCGTAGCGGTACGGGGGTACAATGAGCAGTTCTTC	CASSVAVRGYNEQFF
NA	NA	TRBV2	TRBJ2-1	TGTGCCAGCAGTGACCCGGGCGATGAGCAGTTCTTC	CASSDPGDEQFF
TRBD1	NA	TRBV29-1	TRBJ2-7	TGCAGCTCCTGGGACAGCTCCTACGAGCAGTACTTC	CSSWDSSYEQYF
NA	NA	TRBV2	TRBJ2-1	TGTGCCAGCAGTGAACCACTCGGGGATGAGCAGTTCTTC	CASSEPLGDEQFF
NA	NA	TRBV6-4	TRBJ1-4	TGTGCCAGCAGGAAATTGAGCGCAACTAATGAAAAACTGTTTTTT	CASRKLSATNEKLFF
NA	NA	TRBV5-1	TRBJ2-3	TGCGCCAGCAGCTACGGCGGGGGCCGCACAGATACGCAGTATTTT	CASSYGGGRTDTQYF
TRBD2	NA	TRBV25-1	TRBJ2-1	TGTGCCAGCACCTTAGCGGGAGTTTTTAGCAATGAGCAGTTCTTC	CASTLAGVFSNEQFF
NA	NA	TRBV7-3	TRBJ2-5	TGTGCCAGCAGCTTAGGGGGGACAGCCCCAGAGACCCAGTACTTC	CASSLGGTAPETQYF
TRBD1	NA	TRBV5-1	TRBJ2-1	TGCGCCAGCAGCTTTAGGACAGGGGGCTTGAATGAGCAGTTCTTC	CASSFRTGGLNEQFF
NA	NA	TRBV6-5	TRBJ1-6	TGTGCCAGCAGTACAGGGATTACTAATTCACCCCTCCACTTT	CASSTGITNSPLHF
TRBD2	NA	TRBV7-2	TRBJ2-3	TGTGCCAGCAGCCCTAGACTAGCGGGAGGAGGCACAGATACGCAGTATTTT	CASSPRLAGGGTDTQYF
NA	NA	TRBV4-3	TRBJ2-2	TGCGCCAGCAGCCAAGATGGAGGGCCTGCGAACACCGGGGAGCTGTTTTTT	CASSQDGGPANTGELFF
TRBD1	few	TRBV7-2	TRBJ1-5	TGTGCCAGCAGCTTAGTTGGGACAGATAATCAGCCCCAGCATTTT	CASSLVGTDNQPQHF
TRBD2	NA	TRBV7-3	TRBJ2-2	TGTGCCAGCAGCTTACCAGGACTAGGGAAGCTGTTTTTT	CASSLPGLGKLFF